The next 25 T cell receptor beta chains were all read from a single sample in a study of cytomegalovirus exposure and HLA in healthy donors. 13 Jbeta primers and 60 Vbeta primers were used for the PCR. Assay: immunoSEQ multiplex PCR; the TCRdb copy retains only in-frame clones and omits some. The repertoire holds about 160,000 clones, with roughly 80% as singletons. The sequenced material came from PBMCs. The receptors derive from a boy younger than 10 in good health and CMV-seronegative.

This sequence joins TRBV19 and TRBJ2-7; D is perhaps TRBD1 (5 bases). V shed 1 base and J shed 3 bases, with 10 bases lying between them. The CDR3 contains 14 residues. From germline, CDR1 is LNHDA and CDR2 SQIVND (reference sequence). CDR3 DNA sequence: TGTGCCAGTAGTATAGGAAATAGGGGCTACGAGCAGTACTTC. Translated: CASSIGNRGYEQYF.

The genes are TRBV10-1 and TRBJ2-1; 8 nucleotides line up with TRBD1. Per the germline V gene, CDR1 is WNHNN and CDR2 is SYGVQD (reference sequence). This CDR3 has 16 residues. With 0 bases clipped from V and 2 bases from J, the junction kept 3 bases outside the gene matches. The CDR3 protein is CASSESRRGPYNEQFF. In nucleotides, the CDR3 is TGCGCCAGCAGTGAGTCCCGCAGGGGGCCCTACAATGAGCAGTTCTTC.

This clone is a singleton in its sample. The chain couples TRBV10-3 to TRBJ2-1; TRBD2 matches 9 bases. With V trimmed by 5 bases and J by 2 bases, 4 bases remained unmatched. This CDR3 region has 15 residues. Germline lookup yields CDR1 ENHRY and CDR2 SYGVKD. Here the CDR3 DNA reads TGTGCCATCAGTTCGGCTAGCGGGACCTACAATGAGCAGTTCTTC. Translation: CAISSASGTYNEQFF.

The rearrangement joins TRBV27 to TRBJ2-1; the match to TRBD2 covers 12 bases. This CDR3 comprises 15 residues. J was trimmed by 1 base and V by 6 bases; bases with no gene match: 1. Per the germline V gene, CDR1 is MNHEY and CDR2 is SMNVEV (reference sequence). The CDR3 bases are TGTGCCAGCAGCCTAGCGGGAGGGTCCTACAATGAGCAGTTCTTC. This encodes CASSLAGGSYNEQFF.

This clone was observed a handful of times. The chain joins TRBV6-1 to TRBJ1-1; D is uncertain. This CDR3 spans 16 amino acids. The V end was cut by 4 bases, the J end by 0 bases, with 15 bases between. CDR1 MNHNS and CDR2 SASEGT come from the germline V gene. This chain's CDR3 is CASSVWSNRLNTEAFF. CDR3 coding DNA: TGTGCCAGCAGTGTGTGGTCGAACAGATTGAACACTGAAGCTTTCTTT.

This chain uses TRBV19 with TRBJ2-7; D is unclear. The CDR3 runs to 13 residues. Germline CDR1 reads LNHDA; CDR2 reads SQIVND (reference sequence). V was pared by 3 bases and J by 0 bases, with 6 bases between. The CDR3 DNA sequence: TGTGCCAGTAGTATCGTCAGCTCCTACGAGCAGTACTTC. Its protein is CASSIVSSYEQYF.

The chain couples TRBV5-1 to TRBJ1-1; TRBD1 aligns across 11 bases. The length of the CDR3 is 16 residues. CDR1 and CDR2 from the germline V gene are SGHRS and YFSETQ. J lost 0 bases, V lost 2 bases, and 3 bases had no gene match. The CDR3 here is CASSFRDRGVNTEAFF. CDR3 sequence (DNA): TGCGCCAGCAGCTTCCGGGACAGGGGGGTGAACACTGAAGCTTTCTTT.

The V gene is TRBV10-3, the J gene TRBJ1-1; D ambiguous. Germline lookup yields CDR1 ENHRY and CDR2 SYGVKD. Trimming left V 10 bases short and J 7 bases short, with 10 bases between. The CDR3 runs 10 residues. The CDR3: CATSSGEAFF. In DNA, the CDR3 is TGTGCCACTTCATCAGGTGAAGCTTTCTTT.

The rearrangement joins TRBV19 to TRBJ1-3, with TRBD1 matching over 8 bases. V lost 4 bases, J lost 7 bases, and 6 bases stayed unmatched. The CDR3 covers 14 residues. CDR1 LNHDA and CDR2 SQIVND come from the germline V gene (reference sequence). CDR3 coding DNA: TGTGCCAGTAGTAGACAGGGGATCGGGAACACCATATATTTT. It encodes CASSRQGIGNTIYF.

This sequence joins TRBV11-2 and TRBJ2-7; TRBD1 matches at 7 bases. CDR1 and CDR2 from the germline V gene are SGHAT and FQNNGV. The CDR3 has 12 amino acids. Trimming took 5 bases from V and 4 from J; bases not matched to a gene: 2. CDR3 residues: CASSRDRYEQYF. In nucleotides, the CDR3 is TGTGCCAGCAGCCGGGACAGATACGAGCAGTACTTC.

This chain links TRBV5-1 with TRBJ1-1; 10 bases align to TRBD1. This CDR3 has 16 residues. V lost 4 bases and J lost 1; bases outside the gene matches: 7. Germline lookup yields CDR1 SGHRS and CDR2 YFSETQ. The CDR3 DNA sequence: TGCGCCAGCAGCCAGGGACAGGGGCTAGGGAACACTGAAGCTTTCTTT. This sequence encodes CASSQGQGLGNTEAFF.

The chain uses TRBV27 and TRBJ2-7, with 10 bases aligning to TRBD2. CDR3 length: 15 amino acids. Trimming cost V 5 bases and J 0 bases; bases outside gene matches: 4. CDR1 is MNHEY, CDR2 SMNVEV, per germline (reference sequence). CDR3 residues: CASSAGTSASYEQYF. The DNA of the CDR3 is TGTGCCAGCAGTGCCGGGACTAGCGCCTCCTACGAGCAGTACTTC.

V is TRBV7-2 and J is TRBJ1-1, with a weak D call TRBD1 (5 bases). The CDR3 spans 15 residues. The V gene's germline CDR1 is SGHTA and CDR2 FQGNSA. Trimming cost V 1 base and J 5 bases, with 14 bases left between them. This chain's CDR3 is CASSLVGGGRTEAFF. In nucleotides, the CDR3 is TGTGCCAGCAGCTTAGTCGGGGGAGGTAGAACTGAAGCTTTCTTT. Filled out from reference TRBV7-2 and TRBJ1-1, the complete variable domain reads GAGVSQSPSNKVTEKGKDVELRCDPISGHTALYWYRQSLGQGLEFLIYFQGNSAPDKSGLPSDRFSAERTGGSVSTLTIQRTQQEDSAVYLCASSLVGGGRTEAFFGQGTRLTVV.

The chain couples TRBV9 to TRBJ2-7; 13 bases match TRBD2. V lost 3 bases and J lost 10; bases outside the gene matches: 7. This CDR3 is built from 14 residues. Germline V gives CDR1 SGDLS, CDR2 YYNGEE. CDR3 protein: CASSATGTSGTQYF. The CDR3 nucleotides read TGTGCCAGCAGCGCGACCGGGACTAGCGGGACACAGTACTTC.

The gene calls are TRBV28 and TRBJ1-1; possible D gene TRBD1, 5 bases. Trimming removed 5 bases at V and 5 bases at J, with 15 bases between. The CDR3 runs 14 residues. Germline V gene sequence: CDR1 MDHEN, CDR2 SYDVKM. The CDR3 coding sequence is TGTGCCAGCAGTACCCCAGGGATCGAAACTGAAGCTTTCTTT. The encoded protein is CASSTPGIETEAFF.

The V and J genes are TRBV5-4 and TRBJ2-5; D possibly corresponds to TRBD2 (6 bases). Looked up from germline, CDR1 is SGHNT and CDR2 is YYREEE (reference sequence). The CDR3 runs 15 residues. Trimming left V 5 bases short and J 3 bases short, with 17 bases between. The CDR3 spells CASRGQGWEEETQYF. DNA of the CDR3: TGTGCCAGCAGGGGTCAGGGTTGGGAGGAAGAGACCCAGTACTTC.

The gene calls are TRBV29-1 and TRBJ2-3; 10 nucleotides agree with TRBD1. CDR1 and CDR2 (germline): SQVTM, ANQGSEA. The CDR3 consists of 14 residues. Germline trimming cut 6 bases from V and 3 bases from J; bases unmatched to any gene: 6. CDR3 residues: CSVLDRGITDTQYF. CDR3 coding DNA: TGCAGCGTCCTGGACAGGGGGATTACAGATACGCAGTATTTT.

This clone has only one observation. This chain uses TRBV5-4 with TRBJ2-1; TRBD2 matches 7 bases. The junction had 11 bases not matched to a gene; V was cut back by 4 bases and J by 1 base. This CDR3 comprises 17 residues. Germline CDR1 SGHNT, CDR2 YYREEE (reference sequence). The CDR3 DNA is TGTGCCAGCAGCCCAGAAAGGCGCGGGAGTTCCTACAATGAGCAGTTCTTC. As protein: CASSPERRGSSYNEQFF. The full variable domain, rest sourced from reference TRBV5-4 and TRBJ2-1, is ETGVTQSPTHLIKTRGQQVTLRCSSQSGHNTVSWYQQALGQGPQFIFQYYREEENGRGNFPPRFSGLQFPNYSSELNVNALELDDSALYLCASSPERRGSSYNEQFFGPGTRLTVL.

This clone was recorded a few times. The CDR3 protein is CASSQGTSNQPQHF. CDR3 sequence (DNA): TGCGCCAGCAGTCAGGGGACAAGCAATCAGCCCCAGCATTTT. The chain recombines TRBV5-1 with TRBJ1-5; possibly TRBD1 for D (6 bases). Trimming took off 5 bases at V and 1 base at J, with 10 bases between the two ends. CDR1 SGHRS and CDR2 YFSETQ come from the germline V gene. The CDR3 covers 14 residues.

This clone has just a few counts. This rearrangement joins TRBV19 to TRBJ1-5, with D maybe TRBD1 (6 bases). The length of the CDR3 is 15 residues. Trimming shortened V by 11 bases and J by 3 bases, and 20 bases separated the two germline ends. Germline CDR1 LNHDA, CDR2 SQIVND (reference sequence). CDR3 bases: TGTGCCGCGGGGAAGGCAGGGGACTACAATCAGCCCCAGCATTTT. Amino acids: CAAGKAGDYNQPQHF.

The chain joins TRBV9 to TRBJ2-5, with 12 nucleotides matching TRBD2. Germline V gene data show CDR1 as SGDLS and CDR2 as YYNGEE. After removal of 1 base from V and 5 bases from J, the junction contained 6 bases not matched to a gene. CDR3 length: 16 residues. In DNA form, the CDR3 reads TGTGCCAGCAGCGTACCTAGCGGGAGGGCCGGTGAGACCCAGTACTTC. Translation: CASSVPSGRAGETQYF.

This clone has only a few counts. V gene TRBV29-1 combines with J gene TRBJ1-1, with D unresolved. The V and J ends lost 6 bases and 4 bases respectively, with 9 bases between them. CDR3 size: 11 residues. Germline lookup yields CDR1 SQVTM and CDR2 ANQGSEA. The CDR3 spells CSVKFGTEAFF. CDR3 sequence (DNA): TGCAGCGTCAAATTCGGCACTGAAGCTTTCTTT.

The chain joins TRBV9 to TRBJ2-6, with 8 positions matching TRBD1. The germline V gene has CDR1 SGDLS and CDR2 YYNGEE. CDR3 size: 18 residues. The V and J ends lost 3 bases and 2 bases, in that order; junction bases with no gene match: 10. The CDR3 bases are TGTGCCAGCAGCGCCAGGGACAGGTCCATAGCTGGGGCCAACGTCCTGACTTTC. It yields the protein CASSARDRSIAGANVLTF.

This clone was counted only a few times. The rearrangement links TRBV6-6 to TRBJ2-7; no reliable D call. This CDR3 has 13 residues. Germline CDR1 and CDR2: MNHNY and SVGAGI (reference sequence). Between the trimmed V and J ends, which lost 2 bases and 4 bases, there was a span of 9 bases. The CDR3: CASSYDSRYEQYF. For the CDR3, the DNA is TGTGCCAGCAGTTACGATTCGAGATACGAGCAGTACTTC.

The CDR3: CASSYFPRDNEQYF. DNA of the CDR3: TGTGCCAGCAGTTACTTTCCCAGGGACAACGAGCAGTACTTC. The gene calls are TRBV6-5 and TRBJ2-7; the D gene is possibly TRBD1 (6 bases). From germline, CDR1 is MNHEY and CDR2 SVGAGI. This CDR3 region has 14 residues. V lost 1 base and J 5 bases, leaving 12 bases between the germline ends.